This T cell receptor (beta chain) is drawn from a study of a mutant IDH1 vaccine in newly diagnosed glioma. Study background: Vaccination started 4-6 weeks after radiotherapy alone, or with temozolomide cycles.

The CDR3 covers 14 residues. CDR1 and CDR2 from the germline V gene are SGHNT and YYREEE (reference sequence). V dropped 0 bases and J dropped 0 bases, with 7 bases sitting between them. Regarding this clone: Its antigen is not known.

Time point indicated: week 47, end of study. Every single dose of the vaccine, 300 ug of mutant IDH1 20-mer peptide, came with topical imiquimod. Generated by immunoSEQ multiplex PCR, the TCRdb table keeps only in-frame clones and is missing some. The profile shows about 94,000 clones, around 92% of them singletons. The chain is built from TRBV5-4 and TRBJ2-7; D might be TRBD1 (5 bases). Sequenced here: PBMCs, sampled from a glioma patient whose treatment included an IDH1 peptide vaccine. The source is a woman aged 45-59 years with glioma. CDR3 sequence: CASSLAGYSYEQYF. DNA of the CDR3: TGTGCCAGCAGCTTGGCAGGGTACTCCTACGAGCAGTACTTC.